Below, one TCR beta chain is given with its context. Antigen unknown. The data are from a study of PD-1 blockade in classical Hodgkin lymphoma. Study details: On a schedule of every 2 weeks, patients received nivolumab 3 mg/kg intravenously.

The V gene lost 1 base and the J gene lost 10 bases, with 11 bases spanning the gap. This CDR3 has 14 amino acids. From germline, CDR1 is WSHSY and CDR2 SAAADI. The protocol was immunoSEQ multiplex PCR, while the TCRdb copy is restricted to in-frame clones and leaves out a portion. The data hold 27,000 or so clones, with 72% observed a single time. The study, taken as a whole, reports: Complete responders' diversity at baseline resembled that of newly diagnosed patients. TCR diversity at baseline was reported to be reduced in newly diagnosed patients relative to healthy donors. CD4+ TCR diversity rose significantly by C4D1, and CD8+ TCR diversity did not.

Time point reported: cycle 4 day 1 (C4D1), after 6 weeks of nivolumab. Brentuximab vedotin exposure varied, and every patient relapsed after autologous stem cell transplantation. The chain links TRBV10-2 to TRBJ1-6; D is unclear. The specimen comprised peripheral blood mononuclear cells (PBMCs), sampled before the fourth cycle of nivolumab. The TCR sequence derives from a human donor with classical Hodgkin lymphoma. CDR3 in amino acids: CASSEFYGVSPLHF. CDR3 coding DNA: TGCGCCAGCAGTGAGTTTTACGGTGTATCACCCCTCCACTTT.